The 18 T cell receptor beta chains below come from one sample, sequenced in a study of OX40 agonist ivuxolimab in advanced cancers. Produced via immunoSEQ multiplex PCR; TCRdb's table is partial and in-frame only. The sample holds over 90,000 clones, 90% seen once. This specimen consisted of CD4+ or CD8+ T cells sorted from blood, obtained in a trial of the OX40 agonist ivuxolimab. These receptors originate from an adult with an advanced solid tumor such as melanoma, head and neck, liver or kidney cancer.

The V and J genes are TRBV13 and TRBJ1-4; a weak D match, TRBD1 (5 bases). The germline CDR1 and CDR2 sequences are PRHDT and FYEKMQ (reference sequence). V lost 0 bases to trimming and J lost 7 bases, with 15 bases between them. The CDR3 runs 16 residues. For the CDR3, the DNA is TGTGCCAGCAGCTTAGGGTGGACGGGGGAAGCTGAAAAACTGTTTTTT. Its protein product is CASSLGWTGEAEKLFF.

The chain links TRBV27 to TRBJ2-1; tentative D call: TRBD1 (5 bases). V was trimmed by 2 bases and J by 8 bases, leaving 13 bases between them. Germline values: CDR1 MNHEY, CDR2 SMNVEV (reference sequence). The CDR3 has 14 residues. The CDR3: CASSLGHPRDEQFF. The CDR3 DNA is TGTGCCAGCAGTTTAGGACACCCAAGGGATGAGCAGTTCTTC.

The chain has TRBV5-1 and TRBJ1-4; weak D call: TRBD1 (5 bases). The V gene lost 5 bases and the J gene lost 6 bases, with 14 bases spanning the gap. The CDR3 sequence is 14 residues long. CDR1 SGHRS and CDR2 YFSETQ come from the germline V gene. The CDR3 DNA reads as TGCGCCAGCAGTCGACAGTCTGGGGATGAAAAACTGTTTTTT. Translation gives CASSRQSGDEKLFF.

V is TRBV6-1 and J is TRBJ1-2; a weak D match, TRBD1 (5 bases). Germline CDR1 MNHNS, CDR2 SASEGT. The CDR3 loop spans 14 amino acids. The V end lost 5 bases, the J end lost 9 bases, and 19 bases lay between the germline ends. The CDR3 region has the DNA TGTGCCAGCAGTCAAGGGAAAGACACGGGACGCTACACCTTC. Its translation is CASSQGKDTGRYTF.

The rearrangement joins TRBV4-1 to TRBJ2-7, with D perhaps assigned TRBD1 or TRBD2 (5 bases each). The CDR3 contains 15 residues. The V and J ends lost 4 bases and 0 bases respectively, with 13 bases between them. Germline V gene sequence: CDR1 MGHRA, CDR2 YSYEKL. CDR3 nucleotides: TGCGCCAGCAGCCCCGGGACGGTGAGCTCCTACGAGCAGTACTTC. Its protein product is CASSPGTVSSYEQYF.

The chain links TRBV27 to TRBJ2-3; D is unresolved. The V gene lost 2 bases and the J gene lost 1 base, with 10 bases spanning the gap. CDR3 length: 15 residues. The germline CDR1 and CDR2 sequences are MNHEY and SMNVEV (reference sequence). The CDR3 nucleotides are TGTGCCAGCAGTTTACTATCCGGAGGCACAGATACGCAGTATTTT. The encoded protein is CASSLLSGGTDTQYF.

The genes are TRBV28 and TRBJ2-7; weak D call: TRBD2 (5 bases). V was shortened by 5 bases and J by 2 bases, with 25 bases between the two germline ends. This CDR3 spans 18 amino acids. Per germline, CDR1 MDHEN and CDR2 SYDVKM. The CDR3 protein is CASSNPPGYQRSPYEQYF. CDR3 sequence (DNA): TGTGCCAGCAGTAACCCCCCGGGGTACCAGAGGTCCCCCTACGAGCAGTACTTC. The whole variable domain, remainder taken from reference TRBV28 and TRBJ2-7, is DVKVTQSSRYLVKRTGEKVFLECVQDMDHENMFWYRQDPGLGLRLIYFSYDVKMKEKGDIPEGYSVSREKKERFSLILESASTNQTSMYLCASSNPPGYQRSPYEQYFGPGTRLTVT.

J is TRBJ1-2 and V is TRBV5-1; no firm D call. CDR3 length equals 13 residues. Germline CDR1 and CDR2: SGHRS and YFSETQ. Trimming removed 0 bases at V and 5 bases at J, with 8 bases between. The CDR3 coding sequence is TGCGCCAGCAGCTTGGTGCGGGATTATGGCTACACCTTC. Its protein is CASSLVRDYGYTF.

This chain joins TRBV15 and TRBJ2-7; D not resolved. The V and J ends lost 3 bases and 1 base respectively, with 7 bases between them. The germline gives CDR1 LNHNV, CDR2 YYDKDF (reference sequence). The CDR3 has 13 amino acids. The CDR3 loop is CATSRGRSYEQYF. In DNA form, the CDR3 reads TGTGCCACCAGCAGGGGCAGATCCTACGAGCAGTACTTC.

The chain carries TRBV7-7 and TRBJ2-2; possibly TRBD2 for D (7 bases). CDR1 is SSHAT and CDR2 is FNYEAQ in the germline V gene (reference sequence). The CDR3 is 17 amino acids. Trimming stripped 5 bases from V and 1 base from J, with 17 bases between. CDR3 sequence reads: CASSPSAGGQNTGELFF. The CDR3 DNA sequence: TGTGCCAGCAGCCCTTCAGCCGGGGGGCAGAACACCGGGGAGCTGTTTTTT.

J is TRBJ1-1 and V is TRBV27; 8 bases line up with TRBD1. The germline V gene has CDR1 MNHEY and CDR2 SMNVEV (reference sequence). This CDR3 has 14 residues. With V trimmed by 2 bases and J by 1 base, 0 bases remained unmatched. The CDR3 DNA follows: TGTGCCAGCAGTTTAGGGACAGGGAACACTGAAGCTTTCTTT. Translated, it gives CASSLGTGNTEAFF.

On this clone: The sample has other DNA sequences that encode this CDR3 too. This rearrangement joins TRBV19 to TRBJ1-2; a weak D match, TRBD1 (6 bases). V lost 6 bases, J lost 4 bases, and 12 bases lay in between. Germline CDR1 is LNHDA and CDR2 is SQIVND (reference sequence). The CDR3 contains 13 residues. The CDR3 nucleotides are TGTGCCAGTAGGTCCACAGGGATCTATGGCTACACCTTC. Protein sequence: CASRSTGIYGYTF.

In DNA form, the CDR3 reads TGCAGCGTTGAAGGGTCCGGGACTTCCTACGAGCAGTACTTC. As protein: CSVEGSGTSYEQYF. The chain uses TRBV29-1 and TRBJ2-7; TRBD2 is a possible D gene (6 bases). This CDR3 spans 14 amino acids. V lost 1 base and J lost 1, with 11 bases in between. Germline assignment: CDR1 SQVTM and CDR2 ANQGSEA.

The V and J genes are TRBV19 and TRBJ2-1, with 8 nucleotides matching TRBD2. The CDR3 extends over 15 amino acids. Trimming cost V 4 bases and J 7 bases; bases outside gene matches: 9. CDR1 and CDR2 from the germline V gene are LNHDA and SQIVND (reference sequence). CDR3 coding DNA: TGTGCCAGTAGTACTCTTCTAGCGGGTTGGAATGAGCAGTTCTTC. Amino acids: CASSTLLAGWNEQFF.

The CDR3 loop is CASSVGGGNADTQYF. Here the CDR3 DNA reads TGTGCCAGCAGCGTAGGGGGCGGGAACGCAGATACGCAGTATTTT. The chain joins TRBV9 to TRBJ2-3, with a tentative D call TRBD2 (6 bases). Looked up from germline, CDR1 is SGDLS and CDR2 is YYNGEE. The CDR3 runs 15 residues. The V gene lost 0 bases and the J gene lost 4 bases, with 12 bases spanning the gap.

This clone was detected only once. The V and J genes are TRBV29-1 and TRBJ2-1, with 11 positions matching TRBD2. CDR1 is SQVTM and CDR2 is ANQGSEA in the germline V gene. CDR3 length: 14 residues. J was trimmed by 4 bases and V by 5 bases; bases with no gene match: 4. This CDR3 is CSVKLAGAYNEQFF. The CDR3 nucleotides read TGCAGCGTTAAACTAGCGGGAGCTTACAATGAGCAGTTCTTC.

The chain carries TRBV27 and TRBJ1-6; D is unresolved. Germline V gene lookup returns CDR1 MNHEY and CDR2 SMNVEV (reference sequence). V lost 3 bases and J lost 7, with 4 bases in between. The CDR3 is 12 amino acids. As DNA, the CDR3 is TGTGCCAGCAGTTTTTCCAATTCACCCCTCCACTTT. Its protein is CASSFSNSPLHF.

The chain has TRBV5-1 and TRBJ2-3; D remains unclear. The CDR3 is 16 residues long. The V end was cut by 0 bases, the J end by 4 bases, with 15 bases between. Germline lookup yields CDR1 SGHRS and CDR2 YFSETQ. CDR3 sequence (DNA): TGCGCCAGCAGCTTGGTCGGCTCTTCAAACGCAGATACGCAGTATTTT. Its translation: CASSLVGSSNADTQYF.